Listed below are T cell receptor beta chains from one sample, sequenced in a study of CD8+ T cells in alopecia areata. The repertoire was sequenced with immunoSEQ multiplex PCR; TCRdb's copy has only in-frame clones and lacks some. The sample consists of roughly 190,000 clones, roughly 60% of them appearing once. The specimen comprised CD4+ T cells sorted from blood, sampled at week 24, from a patient treated with tofacitinib. These receptors all come from a human donor with alopecia areata. The CDR3 runs from the conserved cysteine through the conserved F or W. A D gene is named only where the DNA matches it firmly. Only some rows state a clone size, as once, few, many or a class for expanded clones.

J	size	D	V	CDR3	DNA
TRBJ1-2	-	TRBD1	TRBV7-2	CASSSLTGLDYGYTF	TGTGCCAGCAGCTCCTTGACAGGGTTAGACTATGGCTACACCTTC
TRBJ1-1	-	TRBD1	TRBV29-1	CSVTTGAGTEAFF	TGCAGCGTTACGACAGGGGCGGGAACTGAAGCTTTCTTT
TRBJ2-1	-	-	TRBV29-1	CSVHLLGQHYNEQFF	TGCAGCGTTCACCTACTTGGGCAGCACTACAATGAGCAGTTCTTC
TRBJ2-1	-	-	TRBV19	CASSPRDSYNEQFF	TGTGCCAGTAGTCCCCGAGACTCCTACAATGAGCAGTTCTTC
TRBJ2-3	-	-	TRBV4-3	CASSQGLTVLLDTQYF	TGCGCCAGCAGCCAAGGGTTGACGGTTTTGCTGGATACGCAGTATTTT
TRBJ1-2	-	TRBD1	TRBV7-3	CASSRQGGYGYTF	TGTGCCAGCAGTCGACAGGGCGGCTATGGCTACACCTTC
TRBJ2-5	-	-	TRBV29-1	CSVAQIQETQYF	TGCAGCGTTGCACAGATCCAAGAGACCCAGTACTTC
TRBJ1-5	few	-	TRBV7-2	CASSLLDNQPQHF	TGTGCCAGCAGCCTACTGGACAATCAGCCCCAGCATTTT
TRBJ2-1	few	-	TRBV29-1	CSVLRLAGANEQFF	TGCAGCGTTCTTCGATTGGCGGGGGCGAATGAGCAGTTCTTC
TRBJ1-1	-	-	TRBV20-1	CSARESTEAFF	TGCAGTGCTAGAGAAAGCACTGAAGCTTTCTTT
TRBJ2-5	-	TRBD1	TRBV29-1	CSVAPGGQGETQYF	TGCAGCGTCGCCCCAGGCGGACAGGGAGAGACCCAGTACTTC
TRBJ2-7	-	-	TRBV30	CAWSVDPRTPYF	TGTGCCTGGAGTGTAGACCCGAGGACCCCGTACTTC
TRBJ1-1	few	-	TRBV14	CASRLHLNTEAFF	TGTGCCAGCAGACTACACCTGAACACTGAAGCTTTCTTT
TRBJ1-2	-	-	TRBV6-5	CASSYVRGYGYTF	TGTGCCAGCAGTTACGTCCGAGGCTATGGCTACACCTTC
TRBJ1-1	few	-	TRBV2	CASSPVSAEAFF	TGTGCCAGCAGTCCGGTTTCAGCTGAAGCTTTCTTT
TRBJ1-2	-	-	TRBV2	CASSEGLSYTF	TGTGCCAGCAGTGAAGGTCTCTCCTACACCTTC
TRBJ1-1	few	-	TRBV12-5	CASGLVLAGVGTEAFF	TGTGCTAGTGGTTTGGTCCTTGCAGGGGTAGGCACTGAAGCTTTCTTT
TRBJ2-3	-	-	TRBV30	CAWSVFPTTDTQYF	TGTGCCTGGAGTGTATTCCCTACCACAGATACGCAGTATTTT
TRBJ2-2	few	TRBD2	TRBV18	CASSPNEGLAGSGELFF	TGTGCCAGCTCACCAAACGAAGGACTAGCGGGTTCCGGGGAGCTGTTTTTT
TRBJ2-7	-	TRBD1	TRBV29-1	CSVRQGRYEQYF	TGCAGCGTCCGACAGGGTCGCTACGAGCAGTACTTC
TRBJ2-2	-	-	TRBV7-2	CASSFWRNTGELFF	TGTGCCAGCAGCTTTTGGCGAAACACCGGGGAGCTGTTTTTT
TRBJ2-5	-	-	TRBV4-3	CASSQEQQPRETQYF	TGCGCCAGCAGCCAGGAGCAACAACCGCGGGAGACCCAGTACTTC
TRBJ1-1	few	TRBD1	TRBV29-1	CSVRRGPDTEAFF	TGCAGCGTTCGTAGGGGGCCGGACACTGAAGCTTTCTTT
TRBJ2-3	few	-	TRBV29-1	CSVDGDHRDTQYF	TGCAGCGTTGACGGGGACCATAGGGATACGCAGTATTTT
TRBJ1-1	-	-	TRBV2	CATARGLPGNTEAFF	TGTGCCACCGCAAGAGGGCTCCCGGGAAACACTGAAGCTTTCTTT
TRBJ1-4	-	-	TRBV29-1	CSVGAFNEKLFF	TGCAGCGTCGGGGCGTTTAATGAAAAACTGTTTTTT
TRBJ2-3	few	-	TRBV11-2	CASSSKTDRRLSTDTQYF	TGTGCCAGCAGCTCTAAGACGGACAGAAGACTTAGCACAGATACGCAGTATTTT
TRBJ1-5	-	-	TRBV2	CASRKGPSNQPQHF	TGTGCCAGCAGGAAGGGACCCTCTAATCAGCCCCAGCATTTT
TRBJ1-6	once	-	TRBV6-5	CASSYRHNSPLHF	TGTGCCAGCAGTTACAGACATAATTCACCCCTCCACTTT